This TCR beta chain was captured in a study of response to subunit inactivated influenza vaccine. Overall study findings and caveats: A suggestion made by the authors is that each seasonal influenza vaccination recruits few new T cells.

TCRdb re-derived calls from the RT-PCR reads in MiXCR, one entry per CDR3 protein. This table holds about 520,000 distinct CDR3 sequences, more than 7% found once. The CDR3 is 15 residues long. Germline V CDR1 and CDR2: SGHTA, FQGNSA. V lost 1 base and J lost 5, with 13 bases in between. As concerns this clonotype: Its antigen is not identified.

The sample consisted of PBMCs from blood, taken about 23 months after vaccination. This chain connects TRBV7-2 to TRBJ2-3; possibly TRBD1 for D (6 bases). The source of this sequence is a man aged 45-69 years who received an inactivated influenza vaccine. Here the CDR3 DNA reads TGTGCCAGCAGCTTAGACACCGGACAGCGAGATACGCAGTATTTT. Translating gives CASSLDTGQRDTQYF.